This is a list of T cell receptor beta chains from one sample in a study of blood T cell repertoires in COVID-19. Generated by immunoSEQ multiplex PCR, the TCRdb table keeps only in-frame clones and is missing some. The sample records about 110,000 clones, 85% being singletons. Sequenced: peripheral blood. The receptors come from a middle-aged man with acute or convalescent COVID-19. Both conserved end residues are part of each CDR3. D genes are given only for firm matches. The size entry is marked missing in some rows and otherwise reads once, few, many or a size class.

clone_size j_call v_call d_call cdr3_nt cdr3_aa
. TRBJ2-7 TRBV2 TRBD2 TGTGCCAGCAGTGGAACTAGCGGGGGCTCCTACGAGCAGTACTTC CASSGTSGGSYEQYF
. TRBJ1-1 TRBV5-1 TRBD1 TGCGCCAGCAGCTGGGGGACAGTGGACACTGAAGCTTTCTTT CASSWGTVDTEAFF
few TRBJ1-1 TRBV3-1/TRBV3-2 . TGTGCCAGCAGCCAAAGGGGCCTGTTGACTGAAGCTTTCTTT CASSQRGLLTEAFF
. TRBJ1-2 TRBV13 TRBD1 TGTGCCAGCAGCCTCGGACAGGGGGTAGCTAACTATGGCTACACCTTC CASSLGQGVANYGYTF
. TRBJ2-3 TRBV5-1 . TGCGCCAGCAGCTTGACGGTTAGCACAGATACGCAGTATTTT CASSLTVSTDTQYF
. TRBJ1-1 TRBV2 TRBD1 TGTGCCAGCAGCGGACAGGGGTACACTGAAGCTTTCTTT CASSGQGYTEAFF
. TRBJ2-7 TRBV4-1 . TGCGCCAGCAGCCAAGATCCCCAGAACTACGAGCAGTACTTC CASSQDPQNYEQYF
. TRBJ2-7 TRBV6-2/TRBV6-3 . TGTGCCAGCAGTTACTCTTTTGGAGGGGCCTACGAGCAGTACTTC CASSYSFGGAYEQYF
. TRBJ2-7 TRBV10-2 . TGCGCCAGCAGAGACAGGTCCTCCTACGAGCAGTACTTC CASRDRSSYEQYF
. TRBJ2-5 TRBV2 TRBD1 TGTGCCAGCACCCAGGGGGCCGAGACCCAGTACTTC CASTQGAETQYF
. TRBJ2-1 TRBV14 TRBD1 TGTGCCAGCAGCGAAGGGTATTGGCTTGACAGGGGAAACAATTGGTTCTTC CASSEGYWLDRGNNWFF
. TRBJ1-1 TRBV2 TRBD1 TGTGCCAGCGAGGGACAGGGGAACACTGAAGCTTTCTTT CASEGQGNTEAFF
. TRBJ1-4 TRBV11-2 . TGTGCCAGCAGCTTAATTGGCGTGACAGGACCTGAAAAACTGTTTTTT CASSLIGVTGPEKLFF
. TRBJ1-5 TRBV19 TRBD1 TGTGCCAGTAGTAGCACCGGGACAGGAAATCAGCCCCAGCATTTT CASSSTGTGNQPQHF
. TRBJ2-2 TRBV6-5 . TGTGCCAGCAGTTTTGGGGGCGTGGGCACCGGGGAGCTGTTTTTT CASSFGGVGTGELFF
. TRBJ2-5 TRBV7-3 TRBD1 TGTGCCAGCAGCTTAACCGGGACAGGGAGCGGAGGAGAGACCCAGTACTTC CASSLTGTGSGGETQYF
. TRBJ1-1 TRBV2 . TGTGCCAGCAGTGGCCCCGCAGGGAGGGAAACTGAAGCTTTCTTT CASSGPAGRETEAFF
. TRBJ1-6 TRBV10-3 . TGTGCCATCAGTGAGTCGATGGAGGTTTCGGGATCACCCCTCCACTTT CAISESMEVSGSPLHF
. TRBJ2-1 TRBV6-2/TRBV6-3 TRBD2 TGTGCCAGCAGTATATTAGTCCCGGGACTAGCGGGGGCCGAGCAGTTCTTC CASSILVPGLAGAEQFF
. TRBJ1-4 TRBV11-1 TRBD1 TGTGCCAGCAGCTTAGCCGGGACAGGGAATGAAAAACTGTTTTTT CASSLAGTGNEKLFF
. TRBJ2-3 TRBV10-1 TRBD1 TGCGCCAGCAGCGACAGGGCGGGAGATACGCAGTATTTT CASSDRAGDTQYF